This TCR beta chain was obtained from a study of Graves' ophthalmopathy and Graves' hyperthyroidism. This clonotype was found many times. Amplification from RNA transcripts yielded the TCR beta CDR3 regions. In the first round, RT-PCR was carried out with HTBI primers, and a multiplex PCR formed the second round. TCRdb re-derived calls from the multiplex PCR reads in MiXCR, one entry per CDR3 protein. The repertoire consists of fewer than 400,000 distinct CDR3 sequences, with about 18% occurring once and the leading ten covering approximately 1.4%. Moderate-to-severe activity, with CAS ≥3, NOSPECS ≥4 and duration under 3 months, characterized the donors with ophthalmopathy. The sample comprised peripheral blood. The receptor was isolated from a young woman with Graves' ophthalmopathy.

CDR3 coding DNA: TGTGCCTGGAGGGACCTCTACGAGCAGTACTTC. As protein: CAWRDLYEQYF. J is TRBJ2-7 and V is TRBV30; the D is unclear. The CDR3 runs 11 residues. CDR1 and CDR2 (germline): GTSNPN, SVGIG (reference sequence). Trimming stripped 3 bases from V and 3 bases from J, with 6 bases between.